The 15 T cell receptor beta chains below come from one sample, sequenced in a study of blood T cell repertoires in COVID-19. Here immunoSEQ multiplex PCR was the method, and the copy in TCRdb shows in-frame clones only, minus some. The table includes roughly 700,000 clones, 85% to 90% detected once. The sample was peripheral blood. The receptors come from a woman between 18 and 30 years old with acute or convalescent COVID-19.

The chain has TRBV10-3 and TRBJ1-6; D possibly corresponds to TRBD1 (6 bases). This CDR3 has 18 residues. CDR1 is ENHRY and CDR2 is SYGVKD in the germline V gene. Between the trimmed V and J ends, which lost 0 bases and 5 bases, there was a span of 17 bases. The CDR3 protein is CAISESRRGGRDNSPLHF. Here the CDR3 DNA reads TGTGCCATCAGTGAGTCCCGACGGGGGGGGCGCGATAATTCACCCCTCCACTTT.

This chain joins TRBV4-3 and TRBJ2-1; D gene ambiguous. Germline V CDR1 and CDR2: LGHNA, YSLEER. Trimming removed 1 base at V and 1 base at J, with 14 bases between. CDR3 length equals 17 residues. The CDR3, as DNA: TGCGCCAGCAGCCAAGTAATCAACAGATTATCCTACAATGAGCAGTTCTTC. This gives the protein CASSQVINRLSYNEQFF.

This sequence joins TRBV11-3 and TRBJ2-2; 8 positions agree with TRBD2. The CDR3 extends over 16 amino acids. Germline V gene sequence: CDR1 SGHNT, CDR2 YENEEA. Trimming removed 5 bases from V and 2 bases from J; junction bases left unmatched: 7. The CDR3 DNA reads TGTGCCAGCAGCCCTCTTAGCGGGGCAAACACCGGGGAGCTGTTTTTT. Amino acid sequence: CASSPLSGANTGELFF.

This clone was detected only once. This sequence joins TRBV10-3 and TRBJ2-3, with 10 bases matching TRBD1. This CDR3 has 15 amino acids. Germline CDR1 reads ENHRY; CDR2 reads SYGVKD. V shed 2 bases and J 6 bases; nucleotides not matched to a gene: 5. CDR3 nucleotide sequence: TGTGCCATCAGTGAGATCGAGACAGGGGGCGATACGCAGTATTTT. Its protein is CAISEIETGGDTQYF.

This rearrangement joins TRBV28 to TRBJ1-1; D unresolved. The CDR3 runs to 14 residues. The germline gives CDR1 MDHEN, CDR2 SYDVKM. V lost 3 bases, J lost 0 bases, and 8 bases lay in between. CDR3 sequence (DNA): TGTGCCAGCAGTTTTCCGGTCATGAACACTGAAGCTTTCTTT. Protein: CASSFPVMNTEAFF.

The chain has TRBV6-2 or TRBV6-3 and TRBJ2-2; D is perhaps TRBD1 (6 bases). V was trimmed by 2 bases and J by 1 base, leaving 8 bases between them. The V gene's germline CDR1 is MNHEY and CDR2 SVGEGT. This CDR3 has 15 amino acids. DNA for the CDR3: TGTGCCAGCAGTTACACAGGGATGAACACCGGGGAGCTGTTTTTT. Translated: CASSYTGMNTGELFF.

V usage is TRBV2 and J usage is TRBJ1-2, with a tentative D call TRBD1 (6 bases). Germline V gene sequence: CDR1 SNHLY, CDR2 FYNNEI. The V end was cut by 0 bases, the J end by 8 bases, with 16 bases between. The CDR3 runs 15 residues. The CDR3, as DNA: TGTGCCAGCAGTGAAGCCCCCCCCACAGGGCTGGGCTACACCTTC. It is translated as CASSEAPPTGLGYTF.

The V gene is TRBV6-5, the J gene TRBJ2-2; D gene unclear. The CDR3 consists of 14 residues. Germline CDR1 MNHEY, CDR2 SVGAGI. V lost 0 bases and J 5 bases, leaving 7 bases between the germline ends. DNA of the CDR3: TGTGCCAGCAGTTACTCGGGCCGAACCGGGGAGCTGTTTTTT. Its protein is CASSYSGRTGELFF.

V gene TRBV6-2 or TRBV6-3 combines with J gene TRBJ1-3; D ambiguous. Germline V gene lookup returns CDR1 MNHEY and CDR2 SVGEGT. The CDR3 loop spans 14 amino acids. V was shortened by 7 bases and J by 4 bases, with 14 bases between the two germline ends. The CDR3 region has the DNA TGTGCCAGCACCCCTGACGACTCCGGAAACACCATATATTTT. It is translated as CASTPDDSGNTIYF.

This chain links TRBV6-6 with TRBJ1-5; D not resolved. V was clipped by 10 bases and J by 2 bases, with 12 bases between them. Per the germline V gene, CDR1 is MNHNY and CDR2 is SVGAGI (reference sequence). This CDR3 contains 13 residues. For the CDR3, the DNA is TGTGCCACCAAGACGGAGGGCAATCAGCCCCAGCATTTT. Translation: CATKTEGNQPQHF.

The chain combines TRBV5-1 with TRBJ2-5, with D perhaps TRBD2 (5 bases). The germline CDR1 and CDR2 sequences are SGHRS and YFSETQ. Between the trimmed V and J ends, which lost 8 bases and 5 bases, there was a span of 19 bases. The CDR3 totals 14 residues. CDR3 amino acids: CASSTTGAVETQYF. CDR3 DNA: TGCGCCAGTTCCACTACTGGAGCGGTGGAGACCCAGTACTTC.

V gene TRBV13 combines with J gene TRBJ1-2, with 7 nucleotides matching TRBD1. Germline V gives CDR1 PRHDT, CDR2 FYEKMQ (reference sequence). Unmatched junction bases numbered 4, after V lost 4 bases and J lost 2 bases. The CDR3 is 14 residues long. CDR3 sequence reads: CASSSETGNYGYTF. In DNA form, the CDR3 reads TGTGCCAGCAGCTCAGAGACAGGGAACTATGGCTACACCTTC.

The chain links TRBV6-6 to TRBJ1-5; the D is unclear. Per the germline V gene, CDR1 is MNHNY and CDR2 is SVGAGI (reference sequence). Trimming cost V 9 bases and J 2 bases, with 11 bases left between them. The CDR3 is 13 residues long. This CDR3 is CASAPDGNQPQHF. The CDR3 DNA sequence: TGTGCCAGTGCCCCAGATGGCAATCAGCCCCAGCATTTT.

The chain uses TRBV30 and TRBJ1-3; D is unresolved. Germline CDR1 reads GTSNPN; CDR2 reads SVGIG (reference sequence). This CDR3 comprises 14 residues. V dropped 0 bases and J dropped 4 bases, with 10 bases sitting between them. The CDR3 region is CAWSVGRRGNTIYF. CDR3 bases: TGTGCCTGGAGTGTTGGGAGGAGAGGAAACACCATATATTTT.

The rearrangement links TRBV15 to TRBJ1-1; D possibly corresponds to TRBD1 (5 bases). The V gene's germline CDR1 is LNHNV and CDR2 YYDKDF (reference sequence). The CDR3 loop spans 15 amino acids. V shed 1 base and J shed 2 bases, with 11 bases lying between them. CDR3 DNA: TGTGCCACCAGCAGAGGCCCAGGGTATAACACTGAAGCTTTCTTT. It specifies CATSRGPGYNTEAFF.